This T cell receptor (beta chain) was identified during a study of cytomegalovirus exposure and HLA in healthy donors. Study-wide background: Assignment to the Caucasian-associated ancestry cluster applied to more than 75% of the 300 to 500 genotyped donors. General study findings and limits: The records held CMV serostatus as the only immune exposure information.

This clone came up a few times. Its target is unknown. Use of 60 Vbeta and 13 Jbeta primers characterized the PCR. Sequenced by immunoSEQ multiplex PCR; TCRdb stores in-frame clones only, minus some. In the table there are about 190,000 clones, about four fifths of which are singletons. This CDR3 is 14 amino acids long. CDR1 is SNHLY and CDR2 is FYNNEI in the germline V gene. V dropped 6 bases and J dropped 1; count of bases not matched to a gene: 2. This chain joins TRBV2 and TRBJ1-5; the match to TRBD1 covers 8 bases. This TCR derives from a man aged 35-49 years in good health and CMV-seropositive. The sample was PBMCs. The chain's CDR3 is CASSRDRSNQPQHF. For the CDR3, the DNA is TGTGCCAGCAGCAGGGACAGGAGCAATCAGCCCCAGCATTTT.